These 25 T cell receptor beta chains were all obtained from the same sample, sequenced in a study of cytomegalovirus exposure and HLA in healthy donors. The PCR had 60 Vbeta and 13 Jbeta primers. Method: immunoSEQ multiplex PCR; TCRdb's copy keeps in-frame clones and lacks some. The sample consists of under 150,000 clones, approximately 9% of them appearing once. The material sequenced was PBMCs. All receptors come from a male donor in good health and CMV-seronegative.

A few counts support this clone. The V call is TRBV28, the J call TRBJ2-7; 8 nucleotides match TRBD2. V was pared by 4 bases and J by 2 bases, with 7 bases of the junction left unmatched. The germline V gene has CDR1 MDHEN and CDR2 SYDVKM. The length of the CDR3 is 15 residues. This chain's CDR3 is CASSSAGGPTYEQYF. The CDR3 DNA reads as TGTGCCAGCAGTTCCGCGGGAGGCCCTACCTACGAGCAGTACTTC.

Concerning this clone itself: Different DNA sequences within this sample yield the same CDR3. V is TRBV6-5 and J is TRBJ2-3, with TRBD1 matching over 8 bases. There are 16 residues in the CDR3. Germline CDR1 MNHEY, CDR2 SVGAGI. The J segment lost 1 base and the V segment lost 3 bases, leaving 6 bases of the junction unmatched. CDR3 sequence (DNA): TGTGCCAGCAGTTATACGGACAGGGTAGGCACAGATACGCAGTATTTT. Encoded protein: CASSYTDRVGTDTQYF.

This clone was seen only a few times. Other DNA sequences within the sample encode an identical CDR3. The chain joins TRBV28 to TRBJ1-4; D is unresolved. This CDR3 is 15 amino acids long. The V gene's germline CDR1 is MDHEN and CDR2 SYDVKM. With 3 bases removed from V and 2 bases from J, the gap between germline ends came to 10 bases. CDR3 sequence (DNA): TGTGCCAGCAGTTTCCCCCCTTCGACTAATGAAAAACTGTTTTTT. Residues: CASSFPPSTNEKLFF.

The chain couples TRBV28 to TRBJ2-1; TRBD2 aligns across 10 bases. Germline loops: CDR1 MDHEN, CDR2 SYDVKM. This CDR3 contains 16 residues. J lost 4 bases, V lost 2 bases, and 5 bases had no gene match. This chain's CDR3 is CASSLVSGRGYNEQFF. As DNA, the CDR3 is TGTGCCAGCAGTTTAGTGAGCGGGAGGGGGTACAATGAGCAGTTCTTC.

The chain employs TRBV28 and TRBJ2-6, with a weak D call TRBD2 (6 bases). Germline-derived CDR1 and CDR2 are MDHEN and SYDVKM. This CDR3 contains 15 residues. V dropped 4 bases and J dropped 2 bases, with 9 bases sitting between them. The CDR3 loop reads CASSWGGTGANVLTF. The CDR3 DNA reads TGTGCCAGCAGTTGGGGAGGAACTGGGGCCAACGTCCTGACTTTC.

On this clone: Other DNA sequences in the sample encode the same CDR3. The chain carries TRBV4-3 and TRBJ2-3; D is perhaps TRBD1 (7 bases). CDR3 length equals 16 residues. Germline loops: CDR1 LGHNA, CDR2 YSLEER. V was clipped by 0 bases and J by 3 bases, with 13 bases between them. CDR3 sequence: CASSQDRAGGTDTQYF. The CDR3 DNA reads TGCGCCAGCAGCCAAGATAGGGCAGGGGGGACAGATACGCAGTATTTT.

The chain joins TRBV4-3 to TRBJ1-2; 7 positions match TRBD1. Germline V gene lookup returns CDR1 LGHNA and CDR2 YSLEER. The V gene end was trimmed by 0 bases and the J gene end by 6 bases; junction bases not matched to a gene: 7. This CDR3 has 15 residues. The DNA of the CDR3 is TGCGCCAGCAGCCAAGAGGTGGAAGGGGGCCATGGCTACACCTTC. This codes for CASSQEVEGGHGYTF.

V and J are TRBV12-5 and TRBJ2-5; D possibly corresponds to TRBD1 (6 bases). With 3 bases removed from V and 3 bases from J, the gap between germline ends came to 8 bases. CDR3 length: 13 residues. Germline CDR1 and CDR2: LGHNT and FRNRAP. CDR3 amino acids: CASGLSGEETQYF. DNA for the CDR3: TGTGCTAGTGGTTTATCAGGGGAAGAGACCCAGTACTTC. Together with reference TRBV12-5 and TRBJ2-5, the CDR3 gives the full variable domain: DARVTQTPRHKVTEMGQEVTMRCQPILGHNTVFWYRQTMMQGLELLAYFRNRAPLDDSGMPKDRFSAEMPDATLATLKIQPSEPRDSAVYFCASGLSGEETQYFGPGTRLLVL.

The genes are TRBV5-6 and TRBJ1-2, with D tentatively TRBD1 (5 bases). The CDR3 loop spans 15 amino acids. V was shortened by 4 bases and J by 4 bases, with 17 bases between the two germline ends. Germline V lookup: CDR1 SGHDT, CDR2 YYEEEE. CDR3 DNA sequence: TGTGCCAGCAGCACAAGACGGGGCGGGGTCTATGGCTACACCTTC. Translated, it gives CASSTRRGGVYGYTF.

The chain uses TRBV7-6 and TRBJ2-2, with 8 bases that match TRBD1. V was clipped by 1 base and J by 7 bases; unmatched bases: 11. From germline, CDR1 is SGHVS and CDR2 FNYEAQ. CDR3 length: 17 amino acids. DNA of the CDR3: TGTGCCAGCAGCTTAGGGGGTATGCAGGGGGCGATCGGGGAGCTGTTTTTT. Translated, it gives CASSLGGMQGAIGELFF. The variable domain in full, completed from reference TRBV7-6 and TRBJ2-2, reads GAGVSQSPRYKVTKRGQDVALRCDPISGHVSLYWYRQALGQGPEFLTYFNYEAQQDKSGLPNDRFSAERPEGSISTLTIQRTEQRDSAMYRCASSLGGMQGAIGELFFGEGSRLTVL.

The rearrangement uses TRBV7-6 and TRBJ2-3; 15 nucleotides agree with TRBD2. Trimming cost V 4 bases and J 1 base; bases outside gene matches: 3. The germline CDR1 and CDR2 sequences are SGHVS and FNYEAQ. This CDR3 has 17 residues. CDR3 residues: CASSSGLAGGGTDTQYF. In nucleotides, the CDR3 is TGTGCCAGCAGCTCGGGACTAGCGGGAGGTGGCACAGATACGCAGTATTTT.

The gene calls are TRBV28 and TRBJ1-2, with TRBD1 identical over 8 bases. The CDR3 contains 14 residues. V shed 10 bases and J 4 bases; nucleotides not matched to a gene: 11. Germline CDR1 and CDR2: MDHEN and SYDVKM. In nucleotides, the CDR3 is TGTGCCATAACAGGGGGGACTCCGATCTATGGCTACACCTTC. Translated: CAITGGTPIYGYTF.

This clone was found a few times. The V call is TRBV27, the J call TRBJ2-1; D gene unclear. Per the germline V gene, CDR1 is MNHEY and CDR2 is SMNVEV (reference sequence). The ends were cut back, 0 bases at V and 4 bases at J, with 7 bases in the middle. The CDR3 runs to 14 residues. CDR3 protein: CASSLSDGYNEQFF. Here the CDR3 DNA reads TGTGCCAGCAGTTTATCAGACGGGTACAATGAGCAGTTCTTC.

The rearrangement links TRBV7-2 to TRBJ1-1; no clear D. The CDR3 extends over 12 amino acids. Trimming removed 2 bases from V and 3 bases from J, with 4 bases in between. CDR1 and CDR2 from the germline V gene are SGHTA and FQGNSA. CDR3 coding DNA: TGTGCCAGCAGCTTACTTGACACTGAAGCTTTCTTT. Translating gives CASSLLDTEAFF.

This clone has a handful of counts. V and J are TRBV4-1 and TRBJ1-6; D gene uncertain. Deletions cut 0 bases from V and 10 bases from J, with 7 bases between. CDR1 MGHRA and CDR2 YSYEKL come from the germline V gene. The CDR3 loop spans 13 amino acids. The CDR3 region is CASSQDVESPLHF. The CDR3 nucleotides are TGCGCCAGCAGCCAAGATGTGGAGTCACCCCTCCACTTT.

There are a few counts of this clone. The V and J genes are TRBV7-9 and TRBJ1-1; 8 bases match TRBD1. Germline V gene data show CDR1 as SEHNR and CDR2 as FQNEAQ (reference sequence). The CDR3 consists of 12 residues. J gave up 6 bases and V 4 bases, and 1 base lay outside the gene matches. In DNA form, the CDR3 reads TGTGCCAGCAGCTCGGACAGGGCTGAAGCTTTCTTT. Translation gives CASSSDRAEAFF.

This clone has only a few counts. The chain is built from TRBV7-9 and TRBJ1-6; possibly TRBD1 for D (5 bases). From germline, CDR1 is SEHNR and CDR2 FQNEAQ (reference sequence). The V end was cut by 1 base, the J end by 0 bases, with 13 bases between. The CDR3 covers 18 residues. The CDR3: CASSLDQGASSYNSPLHF. CDR3 bases: TGTGCCAGCAGCTTAGATCAGGGCGCCAGCTCCTATAATTCACCCCTCCACTTT.

The chain couples TRBV27 to TRBJ2-1; tentatively, D is TRBD2 (6 bases). CDR1 is MNHEY, CDR2 SMNVEV, per germline (reference sequence). Trimming left V 3 bases short and J 13 bases short, with 10 bases between. This CDR3 region has 11 residues. CDR3 coding DNA: TGTGCCAGCAGTTTCTGGGGGGACCAGTTCTTC. This sequence encodes CASSFWGDQFF.

This clone has a handful of counts. In nucleotides, the CDR3 is TGTGCCAGTAGTAGAACGGGACAGCCGTACGAGCAGTACTTC. This sequence encodes CASSRTGQPYEQYF. The V call is TRBV19, the J call TRBJ2-7, with TRBD1 matching 7 bases. The V and J ends lost 4 bases and 4 bases, in that order; junction bases with no gene match: 7. Germline lookup yields CDR1 LNHDA and CDR2 SQIVND (reference sequence). This CDR3 spans 14 amino acids.

This clone has just a few counts. The chain recombines TRBV4-3 with TRBJ1-1, with 7 bases that match TRBD1. The germline V gene encodes CDR1 LGHNA and CDR2 YSLEER. The V and J ends lost 4 bases and 3 bases, in that order; junction bases with no gene match: 5. The CDR3 is 14 residues long. CDR3 nucleotides: TGCGCCAGCAGCCGTGACAGGGAGTACACTGAAGCTTTCTTT. This codes for CASSRDREYTEAFF.

The chain uses TRBV27 and TRBJ1-2, with D tentatively TRBD1 (6 bases). This CDR3 has 15 residues. Germline-derived CDR1 and CDR2 are MNHEY and SMNVEV (reference sequence). V lost 7 bases and J lost 2, with 17 bases in between. CDR3 nucleotide sequence: TGTGCCAGCAATTCACAGGGACGTCTCAACTATGGCTACACCTTC. It encodes CASNSQGRLNYGYTF.

The CDR3 sequence: CASSPGLTYEQYF. The CDR3 DNA reads TGTGCCAGTAGTCCCGGTTTGACCTACGAGCAGTACTTC. V and J are TRBV19 and TRBJ2-7; D not certain. This CDR3 has 13 amino acids. V dropped 5 bases and J dropped 2 bases, with 10 bases sitting between them. Germline V gene lookup returns CDR1 LNHDA and CDR2 SQIVND (reference sequence).

This clone has just a few counts. The rearrangement joins TRBV11-2 to TRBJ2-2, with TRBD2 matching over 7 bases. There are 16 residues in the CDR3. Losses at the gene ends were 5 bases for V and 0 bases for J; bases not matched to a gene: 6. Germline values: CDR1 SGHAT, CDR2 FQNNGV. The CDR3 sequence: CASSLWGGSNTGELFF. CDR3 bases: TGTGCCAGCAGCCTCTGGGGGGGTTCGAACACCGGGGAGCTGTTTTTT. Complete variable domain (other parts from reference TRBV11-2 and TRBJ2-2): EAGVAQSPRYKIIEKRQSVAFWCNPISGHATLYWYQQILGQGPKLLIQFQNNGVVDDSQLPKDRFSAERLKGVDSTLKIQPAKLEDSAVYLCASSLWGGSNTGELFFGEGSRLTVL.

The chain employs TRBV28 and TRBJ2-7, with 10 bases lining up with TRBD1. CDR1 and CDR2 from the germline V gene are MDHEN and SYDVKM. This CDR3 has 16 amino acids. V trimming: 5 bases; J trimming: 3 bases; junction bases outside the gene matches: 10. The CDR3 protein is CASSPLTGGGFYEQYF. In DNA form, the CDR3 reads TGTGCCAGCAGTCCGCTGACAGGGGGCGGTTTCTACGAGCAGTACTTC. Together with reference TRBV28 and TRBJ2-7, the CDR3 gives the full variable domain: DVKVTQSSRYLVKRTGEKVFLECVQDMDHENMFWYRQDPGLGLRLIYFSYDVKMKEKGDIPEGYSVSREKKERFSLILESASTNQTSMYLCASSPLTGGGFYEQYFGPGTRLTVT.

This clone has just a few counts. The chain employs TRBV7-6 and TRBJ1-5; TRBD1 matches 9 bases. The CDR3 length is 14 residues. V was clipped by 1 base and J by 5 bases; unmatched bases: 0. From germline, CDR1 is SGHVS and CDR2 FNYEAQ. The CDR3 DNA sequence: TGTGCCAGCAGCTTAGGACAGGGGGATCAGCCCCAGCATTTT. Its protein product is CASSLGQGDQPQHF. The whole variable domain, filled in from reference TRBV7-6 and TRBJ1-5, reads GAGVSQSPRYKVTKRGQDVALRCDPISGHVSLYWYRQALGQGPEFLTYFNYEAQQDKSGLPNDRFSAERPEGSISTLTIQRTEQRDSAMYRCASSLGQGDQPQHFGDGTRLSIL.